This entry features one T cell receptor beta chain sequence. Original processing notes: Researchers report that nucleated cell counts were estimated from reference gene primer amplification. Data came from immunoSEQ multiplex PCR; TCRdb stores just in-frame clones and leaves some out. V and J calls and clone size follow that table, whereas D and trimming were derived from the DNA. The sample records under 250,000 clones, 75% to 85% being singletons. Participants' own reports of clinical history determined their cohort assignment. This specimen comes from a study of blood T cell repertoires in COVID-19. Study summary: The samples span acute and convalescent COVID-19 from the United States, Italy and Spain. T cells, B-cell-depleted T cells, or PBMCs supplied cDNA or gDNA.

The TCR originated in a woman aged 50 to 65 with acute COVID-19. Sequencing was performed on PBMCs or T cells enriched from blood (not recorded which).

CDR3 in DNA: TGTGCCAGCAGCAAGACTAGCGGAGCAGGCGGCGGTGAGCAGTTCTTC. It encodes CASSKTSGAGGGEQFF. The rearrangement joins TRBV6-2 or TRBV6-3 to TRBJ2-1; 9 bases match TRBD2. The CDR3 sequence is 16 residues long. From germline, CDR1 is MNHEY and CDR2 SVGEGT. J lost 9 bases, V lost 6 bases, and 15 bases had no gene match.